The 27 T cell receptor beta chains below all came from one sample that was sequenced in a study of T cell responses to AZD1222 COVID-19 vaccine. Produced via immunoSEQ multiplex PCR; TCRdb's table is partial and in-frame only. The repertoire includes 180,000 or so clones, 85% to 90% of them detected once, and 4% to 4.5% sits in the top ten. The sample was peripheral blood, taken 28 days after the second dose of the MenACWY control vaccine. These TCRs come from an adult who received the MenACWY meningococcal vaccine as a control.

V usage is TRBV30 and J usage is TRBJ1-1; perhaps TRBD1 as D (5 bases). The germline V gene encodes CDR1 GTSNPN and CDR2 SVGIG (reference sequence). The CDR3 is made up of 18 amino acids. V gave up 5 bases and J gave up 3 bases, with 28 bases separating them. The CDR3 here is CAWDETLGWGELDTEAFF. The DNA for the CDR3 is TGTGCCTGGGATGAAACTTTGGGATGGGGCGAGTTGGACACTGAAGCTTTCTTT.

The rearrangement joins TRBV5-5 to TRBJ1-4; D unclear. The V end lost 0 bases, the J end lost 4 bases, and 10 bases lay between the germline ends. The CDR3 has 15 residues. Germline-derived CDR1 and CDR2 are SGHKS and YYEKEE (reference sequence). The CDR3: CASSLAPNSNEKLFF. The CDR3 nucleotides read TGTGCCAGCAGCTTGGCCCCGAACAGTAATGAAAAACTGTTTTTT. Together with reference TRBV5-5 and TRBJ1-4, the CDR3 gives the full variable domain: DAGVTQSPTHLIKTRGQQVTLRCSPISGHKSVSWYQQVLGQGPQFIFQYYEKEERGRGNFPDRFSARQFPNYSSELNVNALLLGDSALYLCASSLAPNSNEKLFFGSGTQLSVL.

The CDR3: CASSFWTGGTGELFF. CDR3 DNA: TGTGCCAGCAGTTTTTGGACAGGAGGGACCGGGGAGCTGTTTTTT. The chain combines TRBV28 with TRBJ2-2, with D possibly being TRBD1 (7 bases). The germline V and J ends were trimmed by 3 bases and 5 bases, with 13 bases remaining between them. The CDR3 loop spans 15 amino acids. The germline gives CDR1 MDHEN, CDR2 SYDVKM.

The count of this clone is one. The CDR3, as DNA: TGTGCCAGCAGTTACGGCAGGGCGCAACACCTACTCCAAGAGACCCAGTACTTC. Its translation is CASSYGRAQHLLQETQYF. The rearrangement joins TRBV6-2 or TRBV6-3 to TRBJ2-5; D perhaps matches TRBD1 (5 bases). The germline V and J ends were trimmed by 2 bases and 1 base, with 20 bases remaining between them. Germline CDR1 MNHEY, CDR2 SVGEGT. This CDR3 has 18 amino acids.

This chain joins TRBV29-1 and TRBJ2-7, with 7 bases lining up with TRBD2. V dropped 1 base and J dropped 9; count of bases not matched to a gene: 3. The CDR3 spans 11 residues. Germline CDR1 and CDR2: SQVTM and ANQGSEA. The chain's CDR3 is CSVEAGRGQYF. The CDR3 DNA sequence: TGCAGCGTTGAAGCAGGGAGGGGGCAGTACTTC.

This chain joins TRBV25-1 and TRBJ1-1; D possibly corresponds to TRBD1 (6 bases). CDR1 and CDR2 (germline): MGHDK, SYGVNS. CDR3 size: 13 residues. The V end was cut by 4 bases, the J end by 8 bases, with 14 bases between. The CDR3 nucleotides read TGTGCCAGCAGTGTAATAACAGGGTCGGAAGCTTTCTTT. Its translation is CASSVITGSEAFF. Full variable domain (missing parts from reference TRBV25-1 and TRBJ1-1): EADIYQTPRYLVIGTGKKITLECSQTMGHDKMYWYQQDPGMELHLIHYSYGVNSTEKGDLSSESTVSRIRTEHFPLTLESARPSHTSQYLCASSVITGSEAFFGQGTRLTVV.

The chain employs TRBV3-1 (or the pseudogene TRBV3-2) and TRBJ1-2; D might be TRBD1 (6 bases). This CDR3 contains 14 residues. Germline V lookup: CDR1 LGHDT, CDR2 YNNKEL (reference sequence). Between the trimmed V and J ends, which lost 4 bases and 3 bases, there was a span of 12 bases. The CDR3, as DNA: TGTGCCAGCAGCCTGCACGGACAGCACTATGGCTACACCTTC. Its translation is CASSLHGQHYGYTF.

The chain uses TRBV3-1 (or the pseudogene TRBV3-2) and TRBJ1-3, with D perhaps matching TRBD1 (5 bases). The CDR3 covers 13 residues. Germline V gene sequence: CDR1 LGHDT, CDR2 YNNKEL (reference sequence). Trimming pared 6 bases from V and 4 bases from J, leaving 10 bases between. CDR3: CASSSDSGNTIYF. The DNA for the CDR3 is TGTGCCAGCAGTTCCGACAGCGGAAACACCATATATTTT.

The chain combines TRBV5-6 with TRBJ2-2; D remains ambiguous. This CDR3 has 15 residues. The V end was cut by 4 bases, the J end by 1 base, with 11 bases between. CDR1 and CDR2 (germline): SGHDT, YYEEEE. The CDR3 loop is CASSKKWENTGELFF. The DNA for the CDR3 is TGTGCCAGCAGCAAAAAATGGGAGAACACCGGGGAGCTGTTTTTT.

This rearrangement joins TRBV5-6 to TRBJ1-3, with D perhaps matching TRBD1 (6 bases). Trimming removed 1 base at V and 8 bases at J, with 10 bases between. The CDR3 has 13 residues. CDR1 is SGHDT and CDR2 is YYEEEE in the germline V gene. The CDR3 region is CASSLTGADTIYF. The CDR3, as DNA: TGTGCCAGCAGCTTGACGGGGGCGGACACCATATATTTT.

The chain employs TRBV28 and TRBJ2-7; TRBD2 might be the D (6 bases). Germline values: CDR1 MDHEN, CDR2 SYDVKM. Trimming cost V 6 bases and J 1 base, with 16 bases left between them. CDR3 length: 15 residues. The CDR3 DNA reads as TGTGCCAGCAGGCGACATAGCGGTATGTCCTACGAGCAGTACTTC. Translation gives CASRRHSGMSYEQYF.

V usage is TRBV7-2 and J usage is TRBJ2-1, with 9 positions matching TRBD2. Germline CDR1 is SGHTA and CDR2 is FQGNSA. With 2 bases clipped from V and 6 bases from J, the junction kept 8 bases outside the gene matches. There are 16 residues in the CDR3. CDR3 nucleotides: TGTGCCAGCAGCTTATGGGCAGGACTAGCGAGCAATGAGCAGTTCTTC. This encodes CASSLWAGLASNEQFF. The variable domain in full, completed from reference TRBV7-2 and TRBJ2-1, reads GAGVSQSPSNKVTEKGKDVELRCDPISGHTALYWYRQSLGQGLEFLIYFQGNSAPDKSGLPSDRFSAERTGGSVSTLTIQRTQQEDSAVYLCASSLWAGLASNEQFFGPGTRLTVL.

To note about this clone: Other DNA sequences in this specimen translate into the identical CDR3. The chain employs TRBV28 and TRBJ1-5; no definite D call. The CDR3 runs to 13 residues. The V end lost 2 bases, the J end lost 5 bases, and 7 bases lay between the germline ends. Germline assignment: CDR1 MDHEN and CDR2 SYDVKM. The CDR3 loop reads CASSLVGDQPQHF. CDR3 sequence (DNA): TGTGCCAGCAGTTTAGTGGGAGATCAGCCCCAGCATTTT.

This clone appeared a single time. This chain joins TRBV7-8 and TRBJ2-1, with D uncertain. Per germline, CDR1 SGHVS and CDR2 FQNEAQ. V was cut by 2 bases and J by 0 bases, with 14 bases left in between. This CDR3 is built from 17 residues. CDR3 residues: CASSLYVAESSYNEQFF. The CDR3 DNA reads TGTGCCAGCAGCTTATACGTAGCTGAGAGCTCCTACAATGAGCAGTTCTTC.

V gene TRBV30 combines with J gene TRBJ2-2, with a weak D call TRBD2 (6 bases). Germline lookup yields CDR1 GTSNPN and CDR2 SVGIG (reference sequence). The CDR3 extends over 11 amino acids. Trimming cost V 3 bases and J 11 bases, with 10 bases left between them. CDR3 nucleotide sequence: TGTGCCTGGAGCGCCGGGGGAGAGCTGTTTTTT. Translating gives CAWSAGGELFF.

CDR3 DNA sequence: TGTGCCAGCAGCTCGCATCCCTCCACCGAGCAGTACTTC. It is translated as CASSSHPSTEQYF. The chain has TRBV7-2 and TRBJ2-7, with D uncertain. V gave up 4 bases and J gave up 6 bases, with 13 bases separating them. There are 13 residues in the CDR3. CDR1 is SGHTA, CDR2 FQGNSA, per germline.

The chain employs TRBV7-2 and TRBJ1-3; D is unresolved. V was pared by 1 base and J by 4 bases, with 11 bases between. This CDR3 spans 15 amino acids. Germline V lookup: CDR1 SGHTA, CDR2 FQGNSA. This chain's CDR3 is CASSLGGVGGNTIYF. As DNA, the CDR3 is TGTGCCAGCAGCTTAGGAGGCGTGGGGGGAAACACCATATATTTT.

The chain employs TRBV19 and TRBJ2-2; TRBD1 might be the D (7 bases). The length of the CDR3 is 14 residues. V gave up 6 bases and J gave up 7 bases, with 15 bases separating them. Germline CDR1 LNHDA, CDR2 SQIVND (reference sequence). This CDR3 is CASSAGTAGGELFF. CDR3 nucleotide sequence: TGTGCCAGTAGCGCCGGGACAGCGGGCGGGGAGCTGTTTTTT. The variable domain in full, with the rest retrieved from reference TRBV19 and TRBJ2-2, is DGGITQSPKYLFRKEGQNVTLSCEQNLNHDAMYWYRQDPGQGLRLIYYSQIVNDFQKGDIAEGYSVSREKKESFPLTVTSAQKNPTAFYLCASSAGTAGGELFFGEGSRLTVL.

The chain links TRBV5-5 to TRBJ2-7; TRBD1 aligns across 7 bases. Germline V gene lookup returns CDR1 SGHKS and CDR2 YYEKEE (reference sequence). The V segment lost 4 bases and the J segment 3 bases; nucleotides outside the gene matches: 10. The CDR3 runs 15 residues. In nucleotides, the CDR3 is TGTGCCAGCAGCATAGGGACAGCCTTCGTCTACGAGCAGTACTTC. It specifies CASSIGTAFVYEQYF. Looking up the rest from reference TRBV5-5 and TRBJ2-7 gives the full variable domain: DAGVTQSPTHLIKTRGQQVTLRCSPISGHKSVSWYQQVLGQGPQFIFQYYEKEERGRGNFPDRFSARQFPNYSSELNVNALLLGDSALYLCASSIGTAFVYEQYFGPGTRLTVT.

The genes are TRBV5-6 and TRBJ1-6, with a tentative D call TRBD1 (5 bases). V was shortened by 2 bases and J by 7 bases, with 13 bases between the two germline ends. CDR1 is SGHDT, CDR2 YYEEEE, per germline. This CDR3 is built from 15 residues. The CDR3, as DNA: TGTGCCAGCAGCTTTTCGGGGACGGGGAATTCACCCCTCCACTTT. Translating gives CASSFSGTGNSPLHF. Complete variable domain (other parts from reference TRBV5-6 and TRBJ1-6): DAGVTQSPTHLIKTRGQQVTLRCSPKSGHDTVSWYQQALGQGPQFIFQYYEEEERQRGNFPDRFSGHQFPNYSSELNVNALLLGDSALYLCASSFSGTGNSPLHFGNGTRLTVT.

The chain carries TRBV5-5 and TRBJ1-6; D is unclear. The V and J ends lost 0 bases and 10 bases respectively, with 20 bases between them. The germline CDR1 and CDR2 sequences are SGHKS and YYEKEE (reference sequence). The CDR3 spans 17 residues. CDR3 sequence reads: CASSLGGWVQPGSPLHF. Written as DNA, the CDR3 is TGTGCCAGCAGCTTGGGGGGTTGGGTACAACCGGGCTCACCCCTCCACTTT.

This clone has just one count. The chain couples TRBV19 to TRBJ1-3; maybe TRBD1 (5 bases). CDR1 LNHDA and CDR2 SQIVND come from the germline V gene (reference sequence). V lost 6 bases and J 4 bases, leaving 13 bases between the germline ends. The CDR3 consists of 14 residues. The CDR3 loop is CASSYPGSGNTIYF. CDR3 nucleotide sequence: TGTGCCAGTAGCTATCCAGGGTCCGGAAACACCATATATTTT. Complete variable domain (other parts from reference TRBV19 and TRBJ1-3): DGGITQSPKYLFRKEGQNVTLSCEQNLNHDAMYWYRQDPGQGLRLIYYSQIVNDFQKGDIAEGYSVSREKKESFPLTVTSAQKNPTAFYLCASSYPGSGNTIYFGEGSWLTVV.

The chain combines TRBV9 with TRBJ2-7; D may correspond to TRBD1 or TRBD2 (5 bases each). Germline assignment: CDR1 SGDLS and CDR2 YYNGEE. V lost 0 bases to trimming and J lost 2 bases, with 12 bases between them. CDR3 length: 15 amino acids. CDR3 DNA: TGTGCCAGCAGCGTAGGAGGGGTTTCTCCCTACGAGCAGTACTTC. Its translation is CASSVGGVSPYEQYF.

V and J are TRBV12-3 or TRBV12-4 and TRBJ1-1; D is ambiguous. With 1 base removed from V and 11 bases from J, the gap between germline ends came to 8 bases. CDR3 size: 11 residues. CDR3 region: CASSLGAGAFF. Written as DNA, the CDR3 is TGTGCCAGCAGTTTAGGGGCGGGCGCTTTCTTT.

The V and J genes are TRBV11-2 and TRBJ2-2, with D perhaps matching TRBD1 (5 bases). V lost 5 bases and J lost 5, with 12 bases in between. The CDR3 has 14 residues. Germline V CDR1 and CDR2: SGHAT, FQNNGV. The CDR3 sequence: CASSRLRATGELFF. CDR3 DNA sequence: TGTGCCAGCAGCCGACTCAGGGCGACCGGGGAGCTGTTTTTT.

The V and J genes are TRBV14 and TRBJ2-1; tentatively, D is TRBD2 (5 bases). Germline CDR1 and CDR2: SGHDN and FVKESK. The CDR3 runs 18 residues. V was clipped by 1 base and J by 7 bases, with 23 bases between them. Written as DNA, the CDR3 is TGTGCCAGCAGCCAAGGTCTTGGTCTAGCCCTACCTCGAAATGAGCAGTTCTTC. This codes for CASSQGLGLALPRNEQFF.

The chain recombines TRBV28 with TRBJ2-7; D is perhaps TRBD1 (5 bases). Germline V lookup: CDR1 MDHEN, CDR2 SYDVKM. V gave up 3 bases and J gave up 11 bases, with 11 bases separating them. The CDR3 consists of 11 residues. As DNA, the CDR3 is TGTGCCAGCAGTTTGGGTCCAGGGAAGTACTTC. Protein: CASSLGPGKYF.